This T cell receptor beta chain was found in a study of metastatic and nonmetastatic thyroid tumors (dated by TCRdb to the early 2020s). Regarding the research as a whole: Repertoires from peripheral blood and from tumor or nodule tissue samples of malignant and benign thyroid patients were compared.

To prepare the library, PCR was applied. The listed sequencing device is Illumina HiSeq 4000. High-throughput sequencing was used to profile the TCR beta-chain CDR3 region of each patient. Regarding the original processing steps: The researchers built a classifier to tell apart papillary thyroid cancer patients with distant metastasis, based on CDR3 differences among clinicopathological groups. To measure repertoire diversity the researchers used the Shannon index, while the Morisita-Horn index served to gauge how similar the tumor and blood repertoires were. TCRdb handled the public reads itself, with Q25 trimming in fastp and clone calling in MiXCR, and kept productive beta chains. The authors' filters were not applied to this entry. This sample holds over 12,000 clones; roughly 25% were observed only once. Less than 10% of the sample rests with the top ten. This clone was detected many times. Its antigen is still unknown. Per-base quality was not reported, and no clone a single base away is much larger than it.

Germline trimming amounts to 5 bases on V and 0 bases on J, with 3 as the count of junction bases outside the gene matches. According to the germline V gene, CDR1 reads SGHTA and CDR2 reads FQGNSA. The CDR3 has 15 amino acids, counting the end cysteine and phenylalanine. Left in the record is the CDR3 DNA by itself, 45 bases read in frame from the first base. No patient had received any treatment before thyroid surgery. Patient clinical samples collected from the early 2010s to the late 2010s were retrospectively analysed using T-cell receptor beta sequencing. Broader findings and caveats from the paper: In both blood and tumor samples, TCR beta diversity was reported to be significantly higher in malignant tumors than in benign nodules.

The chain couples TRBV7-2 to TRBJ2-3, with 9 bases in between that match TRBD1. This TCR came from a female donor with papillary thyroid cancer or a benign thyroid nodule (not recorded which). Some clones in this sample may be carry-over from other donors' samples. The sample consisted of tumor tissue. The encoded CDR3 is CASSGTGLSTDTQYF. The DNA sequence is TGTGCCAGCAGCGGGACAGGGTTAAGCACAGATACGCAGTATTTT.